The T cell receptor (beta chain) described here comes from a study of cytomegalovirus exposure and HLA in healthy donors. On this clone: No antigen is known for it.

CDR1 and CDR2 from the germline V gene are GTSNPN and SVGIG (reference sequence). This CDR3 spans 15 amino acids. V lost 3 bases to trimming and J lost 10 bases; unmatched junction nucleotides: 12. Overall study results and limits: The productive fraction for most TCR beta V segments was about 87% or about 30% in an earlier analysis. Later analysis identified a missense DCLRE1C variant that was linked to TCR beta V- and J-gene trimming.

The PCR contained 60 Vbeta and 13 Jbeta primers. TCRdb keeps only in-frame clones here, not all; method: immunoSEQ multiplex PCR. The sample carries some 110,000 clones, roughly four fifths recorded once. The sequenced sample was PBMCs. This chain joins TRBV30 and TRBJ1-5; TRBD1 aligns across 10 bases. This TCR came from a woman in her forties or fifties in good health and CMV-seropositive. CDR3 residues: CAWSGTGADKGPQHF. Here the CDR3 DNA reads TGTGCCTGGAGCGGGACAGGGGCGGATAAAGGACCCCAGCATTTT.